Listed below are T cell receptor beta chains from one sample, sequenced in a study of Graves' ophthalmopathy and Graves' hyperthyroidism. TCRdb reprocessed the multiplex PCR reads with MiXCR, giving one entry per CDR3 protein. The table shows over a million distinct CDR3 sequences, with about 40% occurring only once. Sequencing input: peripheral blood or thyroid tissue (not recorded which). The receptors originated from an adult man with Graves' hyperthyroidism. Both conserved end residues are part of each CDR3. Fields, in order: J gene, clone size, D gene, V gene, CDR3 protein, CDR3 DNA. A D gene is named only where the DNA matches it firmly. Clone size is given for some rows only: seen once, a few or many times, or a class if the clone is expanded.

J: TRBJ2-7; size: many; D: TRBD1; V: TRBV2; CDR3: CASSVRQGESSSYEQYF; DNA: TGTGCCAGCAGTGTTCGACAGGGGGAATCTTCGTCCTACGAGCAGTACTTC
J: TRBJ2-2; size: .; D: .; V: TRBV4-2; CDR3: CASSQDESNTGELFF; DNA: TGTGCCAGCAGCCAAGACGAATCGAACACCGGGGAGCTGTTTTTT
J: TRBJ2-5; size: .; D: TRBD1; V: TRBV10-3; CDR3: CAVWAGTAETQYF; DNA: TGTGCCGTGTGGGCAGGGACAGCTGAGACCCAGTACTTC
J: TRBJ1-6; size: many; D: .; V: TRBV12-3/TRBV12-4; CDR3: CASSSPQGRDNSPLHF; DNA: TGTGCCAGCAGTTCCCCCCAGGGCAGGGATAATTCACCCCTCCACTTT
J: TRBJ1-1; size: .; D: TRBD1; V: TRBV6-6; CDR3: CASSTTGAVRTGPAEAFF; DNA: TGTGCCAGCAGCACTACAGGGGCCGTACGGACGGGGCCGGCTGAAGCTTTCTTT
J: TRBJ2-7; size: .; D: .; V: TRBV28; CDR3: CASTTGGHEQYF; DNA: TGTGCCAGCACAACCGGGGGCCACGAGCAGTACTTC
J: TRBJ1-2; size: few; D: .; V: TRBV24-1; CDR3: CATSAADTANYGYTF; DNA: TGTGCCACCAGTGCGGCGGACACCGCTAACTATGGCTACACCTTC
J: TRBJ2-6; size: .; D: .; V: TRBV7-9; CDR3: CASSSLADVLTF; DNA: TGTGCCAGCAGCTCCCTTGCTGACGTCCTGACTTTC
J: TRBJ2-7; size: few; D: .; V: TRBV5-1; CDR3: CASSLDRVASYEQYF; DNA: TGCGCCAGCAGCTTGGATAGGGTGGCCTCCTACGAGCAGTACTTC
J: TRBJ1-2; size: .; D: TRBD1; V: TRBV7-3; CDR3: CTSSRKGQGDYGYTF; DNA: TGTACCAGCAGCCGAAAGGGCCAGGGGGACTATGGCTACACCTTC